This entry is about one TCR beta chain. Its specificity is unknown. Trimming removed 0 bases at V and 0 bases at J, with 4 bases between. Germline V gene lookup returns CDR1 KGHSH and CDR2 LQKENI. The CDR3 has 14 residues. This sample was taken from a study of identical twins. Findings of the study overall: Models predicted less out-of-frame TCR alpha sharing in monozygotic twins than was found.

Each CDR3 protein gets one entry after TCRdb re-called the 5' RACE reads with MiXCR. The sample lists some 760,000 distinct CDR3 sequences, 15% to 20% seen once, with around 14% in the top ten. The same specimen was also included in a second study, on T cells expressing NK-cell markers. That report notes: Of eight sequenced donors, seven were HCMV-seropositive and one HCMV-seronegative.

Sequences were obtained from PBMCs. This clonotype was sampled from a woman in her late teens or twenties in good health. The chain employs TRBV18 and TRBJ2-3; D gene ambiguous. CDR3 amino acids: CASSPPWSTDTQYF. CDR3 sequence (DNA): TGTGCCAGCTCACCACCCTGGAGCACAGATACGCAGTATTTT.